The T cell receptor (beta chain) under discussion was sequenced for a study of Graves' ophthalmopathy and Graves' hyperthyroidism. Germline CDR1 is SQVTM and CDR2 is ANQGSEA. The CDR3 runs 14 residues. The V end lost 3 bases, the J end lost 5 bases, and 16 bases lay between the germline ends. TCR beta CDR3 amplification used RNA transcripts. HTBI primers were employed in first-round RT-PCR, then a second-round multiplex PCR followed. One entry per CDR3 protein, called by TCRdb with MiXCR from the multiplex PCR reads. The table shows hundreds of thousands of distinct CDR3 sequences, with 40% occurring only once.

The clonotype originates from an adult man with Graves' ophthalmopathy. The sample taken for sequencing was peripheral blood. The chain combines TRBV29-1 with TRBJ2-5, with D possibly matching TRBD2 (5 bases). CDR3 residues: CSVEALREWETQYF. CDR3 coding DNA: TGCAGCGTTGAGGCTCTTAGGGAGTGGGAGACCCAGTACTTC.